This T cell receptor beta chain originates from a study of cytomegalovirus exposure and HLA in healthy donors. Study summary: Of some 360 genotyped donors, around 76% clustered with self-reported Caucasian donors. Study-level findings and limits: Most of the CMV-associated TCR beta chains (in a later analysis) appeared to be HLA-restricted.

This clone turned up a few times. The antigen is unknown. Germline values: CDR1 MDHEN, CDR2 SYDVKM. The CDR3 loop spans 18 amino acids. The V and J ends lost 3 bases and 3 bases, in that order; junction bases with no gene match: 14. PCR amplification relied on 60 Vbeta primers (plus 13 Jbeta primers). Clones were sequenced by immunoSEQ multiplex PCR, and TCRdb holds only the in-frame ones, with some missing. The table includes some 140,000 clones, 60% to 75% detected once. The chain combines TRBV28 with TRBJ2-5, with 9 bases identical to TRBD1. This sequence was found in a man aged 18-30 years in good health and CMV-seronegative. The sequenced sample was PBMCs. In nucleotides, the CDR3 is TGTGCCAGCAGTTTTAGGGACAGGGATTTTTCAAACGAAGAGACCCAGTACTTC. Its translation is CASSFRDRDFSNEETQYF.